These 19 T cell receptor beta chains share one sample of origin, sequenced in a study of T cell clonality in common variable immunodeficiency. Broader study findings: Common variable immunodeficiency TCR beta sequences reportedly had fewer deletions and N-nucleotide insertions.

The table came from immunoSEQ multiplex PCR; TCRdb's copy has only in-frame clones and leaves some out. The data show 15,000 to 20,000 clones, with none appearing a single time. These TCRs' antigens remain unknown. Sequencing was done on a sample of peripheral blood mononuclear cells. These receptors were obtained from a human donor with common variable immunodeficiency.

Ten or more counts support this clone. The read gets to within 3 residues of the CDR3 end, and the germline J gene fills in the rest. This chain links TRBV5-4 with TRBJ1-2; 7 bases align to TRBD1. Losses at the gene ends were 4 bases for V and 0 bases for J; bases not matched to a gene: 3. This CDR3 contains 14 residues. Germline CDR1 is SGHNT and CDR2 is YYREEE (reference sequence). CDR3 DNA, as far as it was read: TGTGCCAGCAGCGAGGGACAGTCTAACTATGGC. This codes for CASSEGQSNYG. In full, the CDR3 reads CASSEGQSNYGYTF.

This clone was detected ten times or more. The read gets to within 3 residues of the CDR3 end, and the germline J gene fills in the rest. The V call is TRBV7-2, the J call TRBJ2-1; TRBD2 is a possible D gene (6 bases). CDR1 and CDR2 from the germline V gene are SGHTA and FQGNSA. This CDR3 has 15 residues. V gave up 4 bases and J gave up 2 bases, with 12 bases separating them. The CDR3 loop reads CASSSPGRTYNEQFF. The CDR3 bases that were read are TGTGCCAGCAGCTCACCAGGGAGGACCTACAATGAG. Combining the CDR3 with reference TRBV7-2 and TRBJ2-1 gives the whole variable domain GAGVSQSPSNKVTEKGKDVELRCDPISGHTALYWYRQSLGQGLEFLIYFQGNSAPDKSGLPSDRFSAERTGGSVSTLTIQRTQQEDSAVYLCASSSPGRTYNEQFFGPGTRLTVL.

This clone was seen a few times. The read terminates 3 residues before the CDR3 end, so the remaining end is supplied by the germline J gene. The chain links TRBV5-1 to TRBJ2-1; TRBD2 matches at 8 bases. In germline, CDR1 is SGHRS, CDR2 YFSETQ. V dropped 0 bases and J dropped 0; count of bases not matched to a gene: 2. The CDR3 consists of 16 residues. The sequenced part of the CDR3 DNA is TGCGCCAGCAGCTTGGGCGGGACTAGCTCCTACAATGAG. It codes for CASSLGGTSSYNE. From start to end, the CDR3 is CASSLGGTSSYNEQFF.

In this sample, this clone turned up many times. The read gets to within 3 residues of the CDR3 end, and the germline J gene fills in the rest. This chain links TRBV20-1 with TRBJ1-4; 8 bases map to TRBD1. CDR3 length equals 12 residues. Germline V lookup: CDR1 DFQATT, CDR2 SNEGSKA (reference sequence). Unmatched junction bases numbered 5, after V lost 6 bases and J lost 8 bases. CDR3 in amino acids: CSATGGAEKLFF. The part of the CDR3 DNA that was read is TGCAGTGCAACAGGGGGTGCGGAAAAA.

This clone was recorded a few times. The read comes to an end 3 residues before the CDR3 does, leaving the germline J gene to fill in the end. V and J are TRBV20-1 and TRBJ2-7; 7 bases match TRBD1. Germline CDR1 reads DFQATT; CDR2 reads SNEGSKA (reference sequence). After removal of 3 bases from V and 4 bases from J, the junction contained 12 bases not matched to a gene. The CDR3 contains 15 residues. The CDR3 is CSARDRLPTGYEQYF. The DNA read from the CDR3 is TGCAGTGCTAGGGACAGGCTCCCAACGGGATACGAG.

Comment on this clone: The sequence runs out 3 residues before the end of the CDR3; the remainder is reconstructed from the germline J gene. The chain carries TRBV6-2 or TRBV6-3 and TRBJ2-1; TRBD1 matches at 9 bases. CDR3 length: 15 amino acids. Germline lookup yields CDR1 MNHEY and CDR2 SVGEGT. After removal of 6 bases from V and 6 bases from J, the junction contained 9 bases not matched to a gene. The CDR3 sequence is CASSFGQGKANEQFF. The sequenced part of the CDR3 DNA is TGTGCCAGCAGCTTTGGACAGGGGAAGGCCAATGAG.

This clone showed up just a few times. The read is 3 residues too short to cover the CDR3 end, so that end is filled in from the germline J gene. The V call is TRBV29-1, the J call TRBJ2-3; D is undetermined. The CDR3 has 14 amino acids. Trimming removed 7 bases from V and 0 bases from J, with 14 bases in between. CDR1 is SQVTM and CDR2 is ANQGSEA in the germline V gene. This CDR3 is CSADGAPSTDTQYF. The DNA read from the CDR3 is TGCAGCGCTGATGGAGCGCCAAGCACAGATACG.

Concerning this clone: The sequenced fragment ends 3 residues before the CDR3 boundary, so the rest is inferred from the germline J gene. The chain joins TRBV7-3 to TRBJ2-3; 11 bases agree with TRBD2. The CDR3 consists of 15 residues. Per germline, CDR1 SGHTA and CDR2 FQGTGA. V shed 5 bases and J 3 bases; nucleotides not matched to a gene: 4. CDR3 DNA, as far as it was read: TGTGCCAGCAGCCGTAGCGGGGGGGCAACAGATACG. Its translation: CASSRSGGATDT. The full CDR3 sequence reads CASSRSGGATDTQYF.

Turning to this clone: The read stops 3 residues short of the end of the CDR3; the missing end is completed from the germline J gene. This rearrangement joins TRBV13 to TRBJ2-7; D might be TRBD1 (5 bases). The germline V and J ends were trimmed by 2 bases and 0 bases, with 20 bases remaining between them. The CDR3 extends over 18 amino acids. Germline CDR1 reads PRHDT; CDR2 reads FYEKMQ (reference sequence). The sequenced part of the CDR3 DNA is TGTGCCAGCAGCTTAATCAGGGAACGGACCCTTAGCTCCTACGAG. Translating it yields CASSLIRERTLSSYE. In full, the CDR3 is CASSLIRERTLSSYEQYF.

This clone was observed at least ten times. The read gets to within 3 residues of the CDR3 end, and the germline J gene fills in the rest. The chain is built from TRBV28 and TRBJ1-4, with 8 bases matching TRBD1. The germline V gene has CDR1 MDHEN and CDR2 SYDVKM. CDR3 length: 15 residues. After removal of 3 bases from V and 4 bases from J, the junction contained 4 bases not matched to a gene. The CDR3 bases that were read are TGTGCCAGCAGTTTGGGACAGGACCTTAATGAAAAA. Protein sequence: CASSLGQDLNEK. The whole CDR3 sequence reads CASSLGQDLNEKLFF.

This clone showed up just a few times. An end of the junction does not agree with germline; a read error may underlie this. The read falls 3 residues short of the CDR3 end, and the missing part is taken from the germline J gene. The chain carries TRBV7-9 and TRBJ1-4, with D possibly being TRBD1 (6 bases). The CDR3 sequence is 15 residues long. Germline assignment: CDR1 SEHNR and CDR2 FQNEAQ (reference sequence). CDR3 sequence: CVSSLKGQGSEKLFF. Partial CDR3 DNA: TGTGTCAGCAGCTTAAAGGGCCAGGGGAGTGAAAAA.

This clone showed up just a few times. The read ends 3 residues shy of where the CDR3 ends; the end is completed using the germline J gene. The rearrangement links TRBV7-9 to TRBJ1-5; a weak D match, TRBD1 (5 bases). V dropped 5 bases and J dropped 0 bases, with 8 bases sitting between them. This CDR3 contains 14 residues. In germline, CDR1 is SEHNR, CDR2 FQNEAQ (reference sequence). CDR3 bases read: TGTGCCAGCAGCGGGGGGGGTAGCAATCAGCCC. This encodes CASSGGGSNQP. The entire CDR3 is CASSGGGSNQPQHF. The complete variable domain, with remaining parts taken from reference TRBV7-9 and TRBJ1-5, reads DTGVSQNPRHKITKRGQNVTFRCDPISEHNRLYWYRQTLGQGPEFLTYFQNEAQLEKSRLLSDRFSAERPKGSFSTLEIQRTEQGDSAMYLCASSGGGSNQPQHFGDGTRLSIL.

A few counts support this clone. The observed sequence ends 3 residues before the CDR3 terminus, with the missing tail filled in from the germline J gene. The V call is TRBV7-2, the J call TRBJ1-4; maybe TRBD1 (5 bases). The CDR3 is 15 amino acids. V was clipped by 5 bases and J by 3 bases, with 13 bases between them. Germline lookup yields CDR1 SGHTA and CDR2 FQGNSA. The CDR3: CASSPSMGPNEKLFF. Partial CDR3 DNA: TGTGCCAGCAGCCCCTCAATGGGGCCTAATGAAAAA.

In this sample, this clone turned up many times. The CDR3 is cut off 3 residues early in the read; its end comes from the germline J gene. The V call is TRBV18, the J call TRBJ2-1; 12 nucleotides agree with TRBD2. The CDR3 is 15 residues long. The V gene's germline CDR1 is KGHSH and CDR2 LQKENI. After removal of 0 bases from V and 8 bases from J, the junction contained 2 bases not matched to a gene. CDR3 loop: CASSPPASGGDEQFF. The CDR3 bases that were read are TGTGCCAGCTCACCACCGGCTAGCGGGGGGGATGAG.

Notes on this clone: The read ends 3 residues before the CDR3 terminus; that terminus is restored from the germline J gene. The genes are TRBV20-1 and TRBJ1-1; D might be TRBD1 (5 bases). Trimming took off 6 bases at V and 0 bases at J, with 17 bases between the two ends. Germline V lookup: CDR1 DFQATT, CDR2 SNEGSKA (reference sequence). The CDR3 runs 15 residues. Incomplete CDR3 DNA: TGCAGTGCCCAGCGAGTCAGGGTCGTGAACACTGAA. This gives the protein CSAQRVRVVNTE. The CDR3, in full, reads CSAQRVRVVNTEAFF.

Only a few counts were recorded for this clone. The read terminates 3 residues ahead of where the CDR3 ends, so the germline J gene completes it. The V gene is TRBV6-2 or TRBV6-3, the J gene TRBJ1-6, with TRBD1 matching over 7 bases. CDR1 and CDR2 from the germline V gene are MNHEY and SVGEGT. V dropped 7 bases and J dropped 6; count of bases not matched to a gene: 9. This CDR3 has 15 amino acids. The CDR3 DNA, read in part, is TGTGCCAGCATTTTTGATGGGACAGCTAATTCACCC. This codes for CASIFDGTANSP. The CDR3 in full is CASIFDGTANSPLHF.

This clone came up a few times. The sequence runs out 3 residues before the end of the CDR3; the remainder is reconstructed from the germline J gene. V and J are TRBV6-1 and TRBJ1-2; the D gene is possibly TRBD1 (6 bases). CDR3 length: 15 residues. CDR1 is MNHNS, CDR2 SASEGT, per germline. V was pared by 1 base and J by 2 bases, with 11 bases between. Partial CDR3 DNA: TGTGCCAGCAGTGAAGGTACAGGGAAGAACTATGGC. It codes for CASSEGTGKNYG. The full-length CDR3 reads as CASSEGTGKNYGYTF.

In this sample, this clone turned up many times. The read stops 3 residues short of the end of the CDR3; the missing end is completed from the germline J gene. V is TRBV20-1 and J is TRBJ1-1, with D maybe TRBD1 (6 bases). CDR3 length: 12 amino acids. V dropped 6 bases and J dropped 0 bases, with 8 bases sitting between them. Germline assignment: CDR1 DFQATT and CDR2 SNEGSKA (reference sequence). CDR3 DNA, as far as it was read: TGCAGTGCCAACAGGGTGAACACTGAA. It codes for CSANRVNTE. The full CDR3 reads CSANRVNTEAFF.

This clone was counted many times. The observed sequence ends 3 residues before the CDR3 terminus, with the missing tail filled in from the germline J gene. The V gene is TRBV30, the J gene TRBJ1-5, with D possibly matching TRBD1 (5 bases). Germline loops: CDR1 GTSNPN, CDR2 SVGIG (reference sequence). The CDR3 has 15 residues. V was shortened by 3 bases and J by 5 bases, with 17 bases between the two germline ends. CDR3 sequence reads: CAWRPGGRRDQPQHF. The part of the CDR3 DNA that was read is TGTGCCTGGAGGCCGGGGGGAAGGAGGGATCAGCCC.